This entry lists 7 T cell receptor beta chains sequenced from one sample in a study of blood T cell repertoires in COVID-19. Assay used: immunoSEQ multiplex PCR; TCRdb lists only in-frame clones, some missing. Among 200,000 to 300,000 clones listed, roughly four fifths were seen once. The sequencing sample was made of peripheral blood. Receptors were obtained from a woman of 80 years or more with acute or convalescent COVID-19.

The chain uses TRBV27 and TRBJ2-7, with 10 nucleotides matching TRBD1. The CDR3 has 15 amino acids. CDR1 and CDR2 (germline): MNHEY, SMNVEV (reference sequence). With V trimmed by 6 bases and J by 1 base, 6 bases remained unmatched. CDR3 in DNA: TGTGCCAGCAGGTCCTTGGGACAGGGGTCCTACGAGCAGTACTTC. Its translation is CASRSLGQGSYEQYF.

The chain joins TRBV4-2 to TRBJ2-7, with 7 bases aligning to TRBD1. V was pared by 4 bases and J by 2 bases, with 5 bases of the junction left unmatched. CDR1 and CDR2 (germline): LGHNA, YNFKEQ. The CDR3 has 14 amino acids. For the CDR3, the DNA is TGTGCCAGCAGCCCACGACAGGGTCCCTACGAGCAGTACTTC. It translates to CASSPRQGPYEQYF.

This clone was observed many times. The chain's CDR3 is CASSYGQGNNSPLHF. CDR3 DNA sequence: TGTGCCAGCAGTTACGGACAGGGGAATAATTCACCCCTCCACTTT. The genes are TRBV6-5 and TRBJ1-6; 9 positions match TRBD1. The CDR3 has 15 residues. V trimming: 2 bases; J trimming: 5 bases; junction bases outside the gene matches: 1. Germline V CDR1 and CDR2: MNHEY, SVGAGI.

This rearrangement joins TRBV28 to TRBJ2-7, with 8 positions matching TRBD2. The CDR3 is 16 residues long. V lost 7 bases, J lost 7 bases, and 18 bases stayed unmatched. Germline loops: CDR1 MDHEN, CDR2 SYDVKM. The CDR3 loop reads CASTPWRSGDLGEQYF. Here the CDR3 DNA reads TGTGCCAGCACCCCATGGCGTAGCGGGGACCTCGGAGAGCAGTACTTC.

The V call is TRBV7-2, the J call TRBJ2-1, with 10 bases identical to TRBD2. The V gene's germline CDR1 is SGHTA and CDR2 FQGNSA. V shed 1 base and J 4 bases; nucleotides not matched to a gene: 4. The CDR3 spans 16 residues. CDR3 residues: CASSLERTSGYNEQFF. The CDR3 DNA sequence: TGTGCCAGCAGCTTAGAAAGGACTAGCGGATACAATGAGCAGTTCTTC.

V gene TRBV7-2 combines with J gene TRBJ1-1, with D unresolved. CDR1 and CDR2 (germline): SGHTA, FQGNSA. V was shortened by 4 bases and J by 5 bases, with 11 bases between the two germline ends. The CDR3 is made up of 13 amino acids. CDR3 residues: CASSSNGGTEAFF. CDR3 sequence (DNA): TGTGCCAGCAGCTCGAATGGAGGTACTGAAGCTTTCTTT. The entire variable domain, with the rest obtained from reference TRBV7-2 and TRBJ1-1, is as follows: GAGVSQSPSNKVTEKGKDVELRCDPISGHTALYWYRQSLGQGLEFLIYFQGNSAPDKSGLPSDRFSAERTGGSVSTLTIQRTQQEDSAVYLCASSSNGGTEAFFGQGTRLTVV.

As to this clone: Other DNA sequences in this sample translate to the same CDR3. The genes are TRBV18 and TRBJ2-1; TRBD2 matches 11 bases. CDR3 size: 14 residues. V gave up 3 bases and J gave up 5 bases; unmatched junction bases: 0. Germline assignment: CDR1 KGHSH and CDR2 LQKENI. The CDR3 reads CASSPGLADNEQFF. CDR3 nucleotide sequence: TGTGCCAGCTCACCGGGACTAGCGGACAATGAGCAGTTCTTC.